The 26 T cell receptor beta chains below come from one sample, sequenced in a study of blood T cells in healthy people across ages. The authors ran a second PCR of about 6 to 11 cycles using a sample-barcoded 5' primer and a J-beta primer mix. TCRdb re-called the 5' RACE reads through MiXCR, storing one row per CDR3 protein. The table includes approximately 800,000 distinct CDR3 sequences, roughly 25% detected once. The sample was also linked to a second study, of T cells of mothers and their children.

Sequenced input: blood. The receptor source for this set is a boy younger than 18 in good health.

This chain connects TRBV9 to TRBJ1-2; 10 nucleotides line up with TRBD1. After removal of 4 bases from V and 6 bases from J, the junction contained 9 bases not matched to a gene. Germline V gene sequence: CDR1 SGDLS, CDR2 YYNGEE. The CDR3 extends over 15 amino acids. CDR3 region: CASSTERDRGHGYTF. CDR3 bases: TGTGCCAGCAGCACCGAGCGGGACAGGGGCCATGGCTACACCTTC.

This chain connects TRBV9 to TRBJ2-7; 10 bases map to TRBD1. The CDR3 sequence is 14 residues long. Germline V gene sequence: CDR1 SGDLS, CDR2 YYNGEE. V was pared by 4 bases and J by 7 bases, with 8 bases of the junction left unmatched. The CDR3 is CASSSGTGAIEQYF. As DNA, the CDR3 is TGTGCCAGCAGCTCCGGGACAGGGGCTATAGAGCAGTACTTC. The full variable domain, with the rest looked up from reference TRBV9 and TRBJ2-7, is DSGVTQTPKHLITATGQRVTLRCSPRSGDLSVYWYQQSLDQGLQFLIQYYNGEERAKGNILERFSAQQFPDLHSELNLSSLELGDSALYFCASSSGTGAIEQYFGPGTRLTVT.

This clonotype was seen more than once but under ten times. The V gene is TRBV4-1, the J gene TRBJ2-1; maybe TRBD2 (5 bases). Trimming stripped 9 bases from V and 0 bases from J, with 12 bases between. Germline V gene data show CDR1 as MGHRA and CDR2 as YSYEKL. The CDR3 is 14 residues long. The CDR3 bases are TGCGCCAGTACCCCTAGCCTCTCCTACAATGAGCAGTTCTTC. Encoded protein: CASTPSLSYNEQFF.

This clonotype was seen only once. The chain carries TRBV7-2 and TRBJ2-7; 7 bases are a match to TRBD1. Germline V gene lookup returns CDR1 SGHTA and CDR2 FQGNSA. This CDR3 region has 15 residues. The V gene end was trimmed by 5 bases and the J gene end by 2 bases; junction bases not matched to a gene: 9. In nucleotides, the CDR3 is TGTGCCAGCAGCACGGACAGGTGGGGTGCCTACGAGCAGTACTTC. Its translation: CASSTDRWGAYEQYF.

This clonotype occurred a few times. This chain links TRBV13 with TRBJ1-4; D is ambiguous. The germline gives CDR1 PRHDT, CDR2 FYEKMQ (reference sequence). This CDR3 spans 12 amino acids. V lost 5 bases to trimming and J lost 11 bases, with 12 bases between them. CDR3 bases: TGTGCCAGCAGCACCTGGCCGTTCAAACTGTTTTTT. It is translated as CASSTWPFKLFF.

V and J are TRBV12-3 or TRBV12-4 and TRBJ1-3; D not resolved. Trimming pared 8 bases from V and 0 bases from J, leaving 8 bases between. CDR3 length equals 13 residues. As DNA, the CDR3 is TGTGCCAGCGAGTTCCTCTCTGGAAACACCATATATTTT. It encodes CASEFLSGNTIYF.

The genes are TRBV7-2 and TRBJ1-5, with TRBD1 matching 8 bases. Trimming took 0 bases from V and 6 from J; bases not matched to a gene: 13. Germline CDR1 SGHTA, CDR2 FQGNSA. The length of the CDR3 is 18 residues. The DNA for the CDR3 is TGTGCCAGCAGCTTAGCGAGGGGCAGGGGGCGAATTGGTCAGCCCCAGCATTTT. It specifies CASSLARGRGRIGQPQHF.

This clonotype was seen ten or more times. The V gene is TRBV7-2, the J gene TRBJ2-2; TRBD1 matches at 8 bases. This CDR3 is built from 15 residues. Germline assignment: CDR1 SGHTA and CDR2 FQGNSA. The J segment lost 5 bases and the V segment lost 0 bases, leaving 2 bases of the junction unmatched. In nucleotides, the CDR3 is TGTGCCAGCAGCTTAGCCGGACAGGGTACCGGGGAGCTGTTTTTT. Protein sequence: CASSLAGQGTGELFF.

The table lists this clonotype with a few counts. The chain carries TRBV6-5 and TRBJ1-6; TRBD1 aligns across 8 bases. This CDR3 has 14 amino acids. Germline V gene data show CDR1 as MNHEY and CDR2 as SVGAGI. V lost 6 bases, J lost 9 bases, and 7 bases stayed unmatched. This CDR3 is CASRGQGNSSPLHF. CDR3 DNA: TGTGCCAGCAGAGGACAGGGTAACAGTTCACCCCTCCACTTT.

The V and J genes are TRBV2 and TRBJ2-7; TRBD2 agrees at 8 bases. CDR3 length: 16 amino acids. The trim removed 6 bases at V and 1 base at J, leaving 11 bases unmatched. Germline loops: CDR1 SNHLY, CDR2 FYNNEI. Here the CDR3 reads CASSLQTGGNSYEQYF. The CDR3 DNA reads as TGTGCCAGCAGCCTCCAAACGGGGGGGAATTCCTACGAGCAGTACTTC.

This clonotype was counted ten times or more. The rearrangement uses TRBV20-1 and TRBJ2-5; D may be TRBD2 (7 bases). V lost 1 base and J 5 bases, leaving 11 bases between the germline ends. CDR3 length: 13 residues. Germline-derived CDR1 and CDR2 are DFQATT and SNEGSKA (reference sequence). CDR3 residues: CSARGRGAETQYF. The CDR3 bases are TGCAGTGCTAGAGGTCGGGGGGCGGAGACCCAGTACTTC.

V gene TRBV12-3 or TRBV12-4 combines with J gene TRBJ2-5; 7 nucleotides line up with TRBD1. The V gene end was trimmed by 6 bases and the J gene end by 4 bases; junction bases not matched to a gene: 11. The CDR3 covers 15 residues. DNA of the CDR3: TGTGCCAGCAGCCCCACGACAGGGTTGGGAGAGACCCAGTACTTC. Translation gives CASSPTTGLGETQYF.

This sequence joins TRBV11-2 and TRBJ2-5; 8 bases align to TRBD2. The V gene end was trimmed by 5 bases and the J gene end by 6 bases; junction bases not matched to a gene: 20. The CDR3 loop spans 18 amino acids. From germline, CDR1 is SGHAT and CDR2 FQNNGV. The CDR3 sequence is CASSQQGLGAPGGKTQYF. For the CDR3, the DNA is TGTGCCAGCAGCCAGCAGGGGCTGGGGGCCCCGGGAGGGAAGACCCAGTACTTC.

The chain joins TRBV25-1 to TRBJ1-1, with 7 nucleotides matching TRBD1. The V gene's germline CDR1 is MGHDK and CDR2 SYGVNS. The CDR3 consists of 17 residues. The V gene end was trimmed by 0 bases and the J gene end by 1 base; junction bases not matched to a gene: 8. CDR3 bases: TGTGCCAGCAGTGAATATCGGCCAGGGGGGACGAACACTGAAGCTTTCTTT. Its protein product is CASSEYRPGGTNTEAFF.

There are a few counts of this clonotype. The rearrangement links TRBV29-1 to TRBJ1-1; D is undetermined. Germline loops: CDR1 SQVTM, CDR2 ANQGSEA. The CDR3 spans 11 residues. V was clipped by 7 bases and J by 1 base, with 7 bases between them. The CDR3 is CSGHKNTEAFF. As DNA, the CDR3 is TGCAGCGGTCACAAGAACACTGAAGCTTTCTTT. The full variable domain, rest sourced from reference TRBV29-1 and TRBJ1-1, is SAVISQKPSRDICQRGTSLTIQCQVDSQVTMMFWYRQQPGQSLTLIATANQGSEATYESGFVIDKFPISRPNLTFSTLTVSNMSPEDSSIYLCSGHKNTEAFFGQGTRLTVV.

The rearrangement uses TRBV5-5 and TRBJ2-1; 8 nucleotides match TRBD1. The CDR3 has 13 amino acids. Trimming at V came to 4 bases and at J to 8 bases, leaving 5 bases not matched to a gene. Germline loops: CDR1 SGHKS, CDR2 YYEKEE (reference sequence). This CDR3 reads CASSRQGWHEQFF. The CDR3 coding sequence is TGTGCCAGCAGCCGACAGGGGTGGCATGAGCAGTTCTTC.

The V and J genes are TRBV13 and TRBJ1-4; D not resolved. Between the trimmed V and J ends, which lost 4 bases and 8 bases, there was a span of 11 bases. Germline CDR1 and CDR2: PRHDT and FYEKMQ (reference sequence). This CDR3 is 13 amino acids long. The DNA of the CDR3 is TGTGCCAGCAGCTCAGCCAGTGGGGAAAAACTGTTTTTT. It codes for CASSSASGEKLFF. Full variable domain (rest looked up from reference TRBV13 and TRBJ1-4): AAGVIQSPRHLIKEKRETATLKCYPIPRHDTVYWYQQGPGQDPQFLISFYEKMQSDKGSIPDRFSAQQFSDYHSELNMSSLELGDSALYFCASSSASGEKLFFGSGTQLSVL.

The chain links TRBV2 to TRBJ2-5; possibly TRBD1 or TRBD2 for D (5 bases each). Germline V gene lookup returns CDR1 SNHLY and CDR2 FYNNEI. V lost 10 bases to trimming and J lost 5 bases, with 14 bases between them. The CDR3 is made up of 12 amino acids. The CDR3 DNA sequence: TGTGCCACCCTGGACGGGGCCGAGACCCAGTACTTC. Protein product: CATLDGAETQYF.

The V and J genes are TRBV3-1 and TRBJ2-1; D is possibly TRBD1 (6 bases). Germline values: CDR1 LGHDT, CDR2 YNNKEL (reference sequence). The CDR3 has 16 residues. V lost 4 bases and J lost 5, with 18 bases in between. The CDR3 DNA is TGTGCCAGCAGCCTCAGGACAGTTCCCCCGAACAATGAGCAGTTCTTC. Translating it yields CASSLRTVPPNNEQFF.

This clonotype was found a few times. V usage is TRBV25-1 and J usage is TRBJ2-4; 11 nucleotides line up with TRBD2. The CDR3 has 14 amino acids. V was clipped by 10 bases and J by 6 bases; unmatched bases: 8. Per the germline V gene, CDR1 is MGHDK and CDR2 is SYGVNS. The CDR3 loop is CATQLSGRGNIQYF. In nucleotides, the CDR3 is TGTGCCACTCAACTTAGCGGGAGGGGAAACATTCAGTACTTC.

The chain recombines TRBV20-1 with TRBJ2-7; D may be TRBD2 (5 bases). The CDR3 runs 13 residues. With 6 bases removed from V and 5 bases from J, the gap between germline ends came to 17 bases. CDR1 is DFQATT and CDR2 is SNEGSKA in the germline V gene (reference sequence). CDR3 nucleotide sequence: TGCAGTGCCCCCAGAACGAAGGGAGACGAGCAGTACTTC. Its protein is CSAPRTKGDEQYF.

The V gene is TRBV6-6, the J gene TRBJ2-2, with D unresolved. CDR3 length: 12 amino acids. CDR1 and CDR2 from the germline V gene are MNHNY and SVGAGI (reference sequence). Trimming took 7 bases from V and 7 from J, leaving 10 bases between them. In DNA, the CDR3 is TGTGCCAGCACGGCGCGCGACGGGGAGCTGTTTTTT. Translating it yields CASTARDGELFF.

The table lists this clonotype with a few counts. The chain has TRBV7-2 and TRBJ2-7; D is perhaps TRBD1 (5 bases). V was trimmed by 5 bases and J by 4 bases, leaving 18 bases between them. The germline V gene has CDR1 SGHTA and CDR2 FQGNSA. The CDR3 covers 15 residues. The CDR3 region is CASSPAQGIGYEQYF. Here the CDR3 DNA reads TGTGCCAGCAGCCCTGCGCAGGGCATTGGGTACGAGCAGTACTTC. Together with reference TRBV7-2 and TRBJ2-7, the CDR3 gives the full variable domain: GAGVSQSPSNKVTEKGKDVELRCDPISGHTALYWYRQSLGQGLEFLIYFQGNSAPDKSGLPSDRFSAERTGGSVSTLTIQRTQQEDSAVYLCASSPAQGIGYEQYFGPGTRLTVT.

This rearrangement joins TRBV7-9 to TRBJ2-3, with D tentatively TRBD2 (5 bases). Germline V gene lookup returns CDR1 SEHNR and CDR2 FQNEAQ (reference sequence). The V and J ends lost 4 bases and 6 bases respectively, with 17 bases between them. The CDR3 spans 15 residues. CDR3 in DNA: TGTGCCAGCAGCTCGCTGACTACTCCCGTGGATACGCAGTATTTT. It translates to CASSSLTTPVDTQYF.

In this sample, this clonotype turned up a few times. The chain couples TRBV7-2 to TRBJ2-5; D perhaps matches TRBD2 (6 bases). CDR1 is SGHTA and CDR2 is FQGNSA in the germline V gene. The CDR3 is 16 amino acids. V lost 3 bases, J lost 1 base, and 15 bases lay in between. The CDR3 coding sequence is TGTGCCAGCAGCTTTGACTTTGCGGGGCTCCAAGAGACCCAGTACTTC. Protein sequence: CASSFDFAGLQETQYF.

This chain joins TRBV5-1 and TRBJ2-1, with 7 bases lining up with TRBD2. The trim removed 4 bases at V and 5 bases at J, leaving 9 bases unmatched. CDR1 is SGHRS and CDR2 is YFSETQ in the germline V gene. The CDR3 length is 15 residues. The CDR3 sequence is CASSARDSGHNEQFF. The CDR3 coding sequence is TGCGCCAGCAGCGCTCGGGATAGCGGGCACAATGAGCAGTTCTTC.